The 2 T cell receptor beta chains below all came from one sample that was sequenced in a study of beta chain features in type 1 diabetes. The entirety of the isolated RNA underwent reverse transcription, so expressed TCRB transcripts were sequenced. The repertoire was sequenced with immunoSEQ multiplex PCR; TCRdb's copy has only in-frame clones and lacks some. The table lists roughly 300,000 clones, around 8% of them singletons, with more than 0.4% in the top ten. The sample was central memory CD4+ T cells from blood. These receptors were obtained from a woman aged 18-29 years in good health.

The chain couples TRBV9 to TRBJ1-2; the match to TRBD1 covers 7 bases. The CDR3 loop spans 14 amino acids. The ends lost 3 bases at V and 3 bases at J; junction bases unmatched: 5. In germline, CDR1 is SGDLS, CDR2 YYNGEE. Here the CDR3 reads CASSATGNDYGYTF. Here the CDR3 DNA reads TGTGCCAGCAGCGCGACAGGGAACGACTATGGCTACACCTTC.

There are a few counts of this clone. The genes are TRBV2 and TRBJ2-7, with TRBD2 matching 10 bases. Germline-derived CDR1 and CDR2 are SNHLY and FYNNEI. The ends lost 6 bases at V and 2 bases at J; junction bases unmatched: 1. The CDR3 loop spans 13 amino acids. The CDR3 loop reads CASRLAGTYEQYF. The CDR3 bases are TGTGCCAGCAGACTAGCGGGAACCTACGAGCAGTACTTC.